This T cell receptor beta chain stems from a study of T cells in Graves' hyperthyroidism and ophthalmopathy. Study-level information: Before treatment of any kind, peripheral blood was taken at initial diagnosis.

CDR1 and CDR2 from the germline V gene are GTSNPN and SVGIG (reference sequence). The CDR3 is 12 residues long. Whole-study findings and limits: Most thyroid-expanded clonotypes above 0.001 were also found in blood.

Exclusion followed for patients with uncontrolled infection, other autoimmune disease, pregnancy or lactation. TCR beta CDR3 region amplification was performed from RNA transcripts. TCR CDR3 regions were first amplified by RT-PCR with HTBI primers. Each CDR3 protein gets one entry after TCRdb re-called the multiplex PCR reads with MiXCR. The table lists 490,000 or so distinct CDR3 sequences, about 20% of them singletons. This clonotype was counted a few times. What it binds is not known. The sequenced sample was blood. J is TRBJ1-1 and V is TRBV30; possible D gene TRBD1, 6 bases. The TCR originated in a woman in her 70s with Graves' ophthalmopathy. The CDR3 loop is CASARDTIEAFF. In DNA form, the CDR3 reads TGTGCTTCCGCTCGGGACACCATAGAAGCTTTCTTT.